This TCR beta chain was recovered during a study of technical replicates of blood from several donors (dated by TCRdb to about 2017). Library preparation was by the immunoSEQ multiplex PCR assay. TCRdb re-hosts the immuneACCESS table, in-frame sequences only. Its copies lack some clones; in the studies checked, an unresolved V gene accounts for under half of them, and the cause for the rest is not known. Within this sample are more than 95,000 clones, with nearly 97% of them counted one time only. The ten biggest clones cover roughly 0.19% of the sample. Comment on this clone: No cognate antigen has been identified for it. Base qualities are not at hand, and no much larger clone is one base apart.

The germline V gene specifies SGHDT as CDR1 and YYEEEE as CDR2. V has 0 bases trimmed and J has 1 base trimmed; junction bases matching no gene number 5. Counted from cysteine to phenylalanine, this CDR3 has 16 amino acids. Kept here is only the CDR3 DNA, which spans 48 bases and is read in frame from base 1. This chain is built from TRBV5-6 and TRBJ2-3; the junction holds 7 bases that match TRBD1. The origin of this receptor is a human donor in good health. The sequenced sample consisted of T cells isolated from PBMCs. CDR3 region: CASSLEHDRGTDTQYF. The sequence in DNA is TGTGCCAGCAGCTTGGAGCACGACAGGGGCACAGATACGCAGTATTTT.